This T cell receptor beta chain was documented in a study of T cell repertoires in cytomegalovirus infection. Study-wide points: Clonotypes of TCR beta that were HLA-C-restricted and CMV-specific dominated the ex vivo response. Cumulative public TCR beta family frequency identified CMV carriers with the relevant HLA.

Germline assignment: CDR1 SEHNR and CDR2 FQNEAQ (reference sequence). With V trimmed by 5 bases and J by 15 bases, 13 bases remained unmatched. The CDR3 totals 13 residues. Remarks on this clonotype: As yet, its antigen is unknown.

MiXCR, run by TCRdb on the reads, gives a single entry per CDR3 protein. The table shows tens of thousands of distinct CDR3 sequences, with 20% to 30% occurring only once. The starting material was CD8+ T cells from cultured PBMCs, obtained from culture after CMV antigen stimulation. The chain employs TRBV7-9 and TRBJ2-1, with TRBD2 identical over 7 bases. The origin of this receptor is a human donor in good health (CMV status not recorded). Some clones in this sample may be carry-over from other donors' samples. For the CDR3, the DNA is TGTGCCAGCAGCGAATTAGCGGGCTACCGAAGGTTCTTC. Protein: CASSELAGYRRFF. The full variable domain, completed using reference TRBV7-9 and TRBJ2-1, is DTGVSQNPRHKITKRGQNVTFRCDPISEHNRLYWYRQTLGQGPEFLTYFQNEAQLEKSRLLSDRFSAERPKGSFSTLEIQRTEQGDSAMYLCASSELAGYRRFFGPGTRLTVL.